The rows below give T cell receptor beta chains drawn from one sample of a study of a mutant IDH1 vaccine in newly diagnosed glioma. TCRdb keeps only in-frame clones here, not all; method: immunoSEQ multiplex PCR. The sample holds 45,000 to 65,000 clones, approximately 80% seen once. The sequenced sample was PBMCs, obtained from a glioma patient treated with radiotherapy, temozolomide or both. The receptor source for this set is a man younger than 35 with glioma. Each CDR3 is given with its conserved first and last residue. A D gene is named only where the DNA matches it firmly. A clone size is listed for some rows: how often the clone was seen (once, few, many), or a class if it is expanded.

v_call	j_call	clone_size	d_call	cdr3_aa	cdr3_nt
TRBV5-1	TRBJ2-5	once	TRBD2	CASSLAGGGYQETQYF	TGCGCCAGCAGCTTGGCTGGGGGGGGATACCAAGAGACCCAGTACTTC
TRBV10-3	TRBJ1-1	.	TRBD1	CAIRTGTEAFF	TGTGCCATCAGGACAGGGACTGAAGCTTTCTTT
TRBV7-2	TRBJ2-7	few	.	CASSLYSGELEQYF	TGTGCCAGCAGCTTATATAGTGGCGAACTCGAGCAGTACTTC
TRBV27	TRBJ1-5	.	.	CASSSIPLGGNQPQHF	TGTGCCAGCAGTTCCATACCATTGGGCGGCAATCAGCCCCAGCATTTT
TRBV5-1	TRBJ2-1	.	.	CASSPSTGSYNEQFF	TGCGCCAGCAGCCCCTCGACAGGCTCCTACAATGAGCAGTTCTTC
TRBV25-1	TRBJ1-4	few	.	CASSELTRFGKLFF	TGTGCCAGCAGTGAGTTGACACGTTTTGGAAAACTGTTTTTT
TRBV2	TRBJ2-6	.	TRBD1	CASSMGQGARGANVLTF	TGTGCCAGCAGTATGGGACAGGGGGCGCGGGGGGCCAACGTCCTGACTTTC
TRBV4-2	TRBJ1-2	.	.	CASSQLAVGGYTF	TGTGCCAGCAGCCAATTGGCCGTCGGGGGCTACACCTTC
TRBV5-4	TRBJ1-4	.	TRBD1	CASSPTGGADPEKLFF	TGTGCCAGCAGCCCGACAGGGGGCGCGGACCCTGAAAAACTGTTTTTT
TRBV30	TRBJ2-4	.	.	CAWSSGFKNIQYF	TGTGCCTGGAGTAGCGGGTTCAAAAACATTCAGTACTTC
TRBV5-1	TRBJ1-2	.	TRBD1	CASSETGAGGTSGYTF	TGCGCCAGCAGCGAAACAGGGGCGGGAGGTACGAGCGGCTACACCTTC